The 23 T cell receptor beta chains listed next were all sequenced from one sample in a study of CXCR3-negative and CXCR3-positive naive CD8 T cells. Study-level points and caveats: The study found more hydrophobic TRB CDR3s in CXCR3-positive naive cells than in CXCR3-negative naive cells.

The TRB libraries of cDNA were built by UMI-labeled 5' RACE. TCRdb re-called the 5' RACE reads, yielding one record per CDR3 amino acid sequence without DNA. With more than 80,000 distinct CDR3 sequences in the sample, the ten largest clones hold more than 0.3%. Their specific antigens are unknown. The sequenced sample consisted of naive CXCR3+ CD8+ T cells from blood. As for subset: CD45RO-CCR7+CD27+CD95- naive CD8+ T cells expressing CXCR3 (TNR3+). The source is a human donor in good health. Some clones in this sample may be carry-over from other donors' samples.

CDR3 sequence reads: CASSVARQGSRSGELFF. The chain employs TRBV9 and TRBJ2-2; no DNA is available, so the TRBD1 call from TCRdb remains unchecked. The CDR3 is 17 amino acids. The V gene's germline CDR1 is SGDLS and CDR2 YYNGEE.

The rearrangement joins TRBV27 to TRBJ2-1; TCRdb's D call, TRBD1, is unchecked because there is no DNA. The CDR3 is made up of 15 amino acids. CDR1 is MNHEY, CDR2 SMNVEV, per germline (reference sequence). The CDR3 loop is CASSSHGGLDNEQFF.

CDR3 sequence reads: CASSLQGRVTDTQYF. J is TRBJ2-3 and V is TRBV4-3; TCRdb's D call of TRBD1 is untestable without DNA. CDR1 LGHNA and CDR2 YSLEER come from the germline V gene. The CDR3 contains 15 residues.

This chain uses TRBV3-1 with TRBJ2-1; no DNA is available, so the TRBD2 call from TCRdb remains unchecked. This CDR3 has 15 amino acids. Germline V gene data show CDR1 as LGHDT and CDR2 as YNNKEL (reference sequence). This chain's CDR3 is CASSQDLSRDNEQFF.

The chain uses TRBV7-2 and TRBJ2-3; TCRdb's D gene call, TRBD2, goes unchecked for lack of DNA. This CDR3 is 16 amino acids long. The germline V gene has CDR1 SGHTA and CDR2 FQGNSA. CDR3 residues: CASSSVAGGDTDTQYF.

The rearrangement joins TRBV12-3 or TRBV12-4 to TRBJ2-3; TCRdb names TRBD1, which stays unverified in the absence of DNA. This CDR3 region has 15 residues. CDR3 sequence reads: CASSYPSGELDTQYF.

The gene calls are TRBV4-2 and TRBJ2-7; TCRdb outputs TRBD2, but without DNA this stays unchecked. CDR3 size: 16 residues. Looked up from germline, CDR1 is LGHNA and CDR2 is YNFKEQ. The CDR3 loop is CASSQSGLADSYEQYF.

The chain joins TRBV2 to TRBJ1-1. The CDR3 is made up of 11 amino acids. Germline V CDR1 and CDR2: SNHLY, FYNNEI. The CDR3 sequence: CANGGPTEAFF.

J is TRBJ2-7 and V is TRBV29-1. Germline V CDR1 and CDR2: SQVTM, ANQGSEA. This CDR3 spans 14 amino acids. The CDR3 reads CSVPTAENSYEQYF.

V usage is TRBV14 and J usage is TRBJ2-1. This CDR3 is built from 13 residues. Germline V lookup: CDR1 SGHDN, CDR2 FVKESK. The CDR3 spells CASSQEIYNEQFF.

V and J are TRBV29-1 and TRBJ2-7; without DNA, the TCRdb call of TRBD1 cannot be checked. This CDR3 has 15 residues. Germline lookup yields CDR1 SQVTM and CDR2 ANQGSEA. The CDR3: CSVEYARDRVYEQYF.

The V gene is TRBV7-9, the J gene TRBJ2-1. This CDR3 is 15 amino acids long. CDR1 is SEHNR and CDR2 is FQNEAQ in the germline V gene (reference sequence). CDR3 region: CASSFTLGVYNEQFF.

The rearrangement links TRBV4-1 to TRBJ2-1; TCRdb's D call of TRBD1 is untestable without DNA. CDR1 is MGHRA, CDR2 YSYEKL, per germline. The CDR3 is 14 residues long. The CDR3 spells CASSQTSRGYEQFF.

The chain combines TRBV2 with TRBJ2-3; TCRdb reports TRBD1, a call that lacks DNA to check it against. The CDR3 is 18 amino acids. The germline gives CDR1 SNHLY, CDR2 FYNNEI. CDR3 amino acids: CASSTGTRDYLVGDTQYF.

The chain carries TRBV20-1 and TRBJ2-7; TCRdb calls TRBD1, which cannot be checked without DNA. The CDR3 consists of 15 residues. Per germline, CDR1 DFQATT and CDR2 SNEGSKA (reference sequence). CDR3 sequence reads: CSARTLDLTPYEQYF.

The CDR3 loop is CASSQELAEAFF. The chain employs TRBV28 and TRBJ1-1. This CDR3 is built from 12 residues. The germline gives CDR1 MDHEN, CDR2 SYDVKM.

V is TRBV7-9 and J is TRBJ1-2. The germline CDR1 and CDR2 sequences are SEHNR and FQNEAQ (reference sequence). The CDR3 is 16 residues long. CDR3 amino acids: CASSQQGASTNYGYTF.

The chain carries TRBV4-3 and TRBJ1-2; checking the TCRdb D call of TRBD1 is not possible without DNA. The germline gives CDR1 LGHNA, CDR2 YSLEER. The CDR3 loop spans 15 amino acids. The CDR3 loop is CASSQDWGTVHGYTF.

The chain recombines TRBV23-1 with TRBJ2-1; no DNA is available, so the TRBD2 call from TCRdb remains unchecked. TRBV23-1 is given ORF status, its function remaining uncertain. This CDR3 contains 16 residues. The CDR3 spells CASSQPGDFFNNEQFF.

The V gene is TRBV6-2 or TRBV6-3, the J gene TRBJ2-4; TCRdb lists TRBD1, though no DNA is available to test this call. Germline CDR1 is MNHEY and CDR2 is SVGEGT. This CDR3 has 14 amino acids. CDR3 protein: CASSYTGGMNIQYF.

This chain links TRBV20-1 with TRBJ2-7; TCRdb lists TRBD2, though no DNA is available to test this call. The germline gives CDR1 DFQATT, CDR2 SNEGSKA (reference sequence). The CDR3 runs 13 residues. The CDR3 here is CSARTSGNYEQYF.

CDR3 loop: CASSLAAAGYTDTQYF. This chain links TRBV5-1 with TRBJ2-3. The germline CDR1 and CDR2 sequences are SGHRS and YFSETQ. The CDR3 totals 16 residues.

The gene calls are TRBV6-5 and TRBJ2-7. The CDR3 consists of 15 residues. Germline loops: CDR1 MNHEY, CDR2 SVGAGI. CDR3 residues: CASSNFGQGTYEQYF.